The 13 T cell receptor beta chains reported below all come from one sample, sequenced in a study of regulatory T cells in long-lasting Graves disease. Libraries of TCR beta came from iRepertoire HTBI primers plus Arm-PCR of CDR3 regions. TCRdb reprocessed the multiplex PCR reads via MiXCR and lists one record per CDR3 protein. The sample consists of hundreds of thousands of distinct CDR3 sequences, about 16% of them appearing once. Time point specified: newly diagnosed GD, antithyroid drugs for less than 3 months. RNA extracted from PBMCs served as the sequencing template. This same sample was also taken into another study, of T cells in Graves' hyperthyroidism and ophthalmopathy.

The source was peripheral blood mononuclear cells (PBMCs), collected at new diagnosis, from a patient treated with antithyroid drugs. These receptor sequences come from a woman aged 35-60 years with Graves disease.

This clonotype was picked up many times. The CDR3 DNA reads TGTGCCAGTGTAACACTGAACACTGAAGCTTTCTTT. It yields the protein CASVTLNTEAFF. The V gene is TRBV2, the J gene TRBJ1-1; D not resolved. CDR3 length: 12 amino acids. From germline, CDR1 is SNHLY and CDR2 FYNNEI. The V and J ends lost 9 bases and 0 bases respectively, with 8 bases between them. Using reference TRBV2 and TRBJ1-1 for the parts outside the CDR3, the full variable domain is EPEVTQTPSHQVTQMGQEVILRCVPISNHLYFYWYRQILGQKVEFLVSFYNNEISEKSEIFDDQFSVERPDGSNFTLKIRSTKLEDSAMYFCASVTLNTEAFFGQGTRLTVV.

J is TRBJ1-6 and V is TRBV11-2, with D possibly TRBD1 on 5 matching bases. Germline lookup yields CDR1 SGHAT and CDR2 FQNNGV. The CDR3 contains 15 residues. V dropped 5 bases and J dropped 9 bases, with 17 bases sitting between them. CDR3 sequence reads: CASSPNRGFGSPLHF. Here the CDR3 DNA reads TGTGCCAGCAGCCCCAATAGGGGCTTTGGTTCACCCCTCCACTTT. Using reference TRBV11-2 and TRBJ1-6 for the parts outside the CDR3, the full variable domain is EAGVAQSPRYKIIEKRQSVAFWCNPISGHATLYWYQQILGQGPKLLIQFQNNGVVDDSQLPKDRFSAERLKGVDSTLKIQPAKLEDSAVYLCASSPNRGFGSPLHFGNGTRLTVT.

This clonotype was counted only a few times. The rearrangement links TRBV6-2 or TRBV6-3 to TRBJ1-1; D call uncertain. CDR1 MNHEY and CDR2 SVGEGT come from the germline V gene. V lost 5 bases to trimming and J lost 7 bases, with 8 bases between them. This CDR3 has 11 residues. The CDR3 sequence: CASSEMDEAFF. The CDR3, as DNA: TGTGCCAGCAGTGAAATGGATGAAGCTTTCTTT.

In its sample, this clonotype was seen a few times. This rearrangement joins TRBV19 to TRBJ2-3; TRBD1 matches 8 bases. The germline CDR1 and CDR2 sequences are LNHDA and SQIVND (reference sequence). The CDR3 sequence is 16 residues long. J gave up 2 bases and V 6 bases, and 10 bases lay outside the gene matches. The CDR3 nucleotides are TGTGCCAGTAGCACCGTGGCCAGGGGGCCCACAGATACGCAGTATTTT. It translates to CASSTVARGPTDTQYF.

The gene calls are TRBV6-1 and TRBJ2-2, with unresolved D. CDR1 is MNHNS, CDR2 SASEGT, per germline. The CDR3 loop spans 14 amino acids. Trimming shortened V by 7 bases and J by 2 bases, and 11 bases separated the two germline ends. The CDR3 region has the DNA TGTGCCAGCAAAGAGGCCCGCAACACCGGGGAGCTGTTTTTT. As protein: CASKEARNTGELFF.

In its sample, this clonotype was seen many times. This chain connects TRBV12-3 or TRBV12-4 to TRBJ1-5; no definite D call. Trimming shortened V by 6 bases and J by 0 bases, and 12 bases separated the two germline ends. The CDR3 totals 15 residues. CDR3 protein: CASSLVVNSNQPQHF. The CDR3 region has the DNA TGTGCCAGCAGCCTAGTGGTAAATAGCAATCAGCCCCAGCATTTT.

This clonotype was recorded at least ten times. V is TRBV5-1 and J is TRBJ2-5; TRBD2 matches 13 bases. Germline V gene lookup returns CDR1 SGHRS and CDR2 YFSETQ. The CDR3 runs 16 residues. V shed 4 bases, J shed 5 bases, and the junction held 8 bases outside the gene matches. CDR3 DNA sequence: TGCGCCAGCAGCACTCCGGGACTAGCGGGATCTGAGACCCAGTACTTC. Protein: CASSTPGLAGSETQYF.

As regards this clonotype: With only one base between it and a far larger clone, this is likely a read error. The J gene is TRBJ1-2, the V gene TRBV6-1; D might be TRBD1 (6 bases). Trimming stripped 6 bases from V and 4 bases from J, with 9 bases between. CDR3 size: 12 residues. Germline CDR1 is MNHNS and CDR2 is SASEGT. The CDR3 reads CASRGGSYGYTF. For the CDR3, the DNA is TGTGCCAGCAGAGGGGGGTCCTATGGCTACACCTTC.

This rearrangement joins TRBV6-1 to TRBJ1-3; 9 positions match TRBD1. Germline CDR1 is MNHNS and CDR2 is SASEGT. This CDR3 contains 16 residues. V shed 6 bases, J shed 2 bases, and the junction held 8 bases outside the gene matches. The chain's CDR3 is CASRTGGYSPGNTIYF. As DNA, the CDR3 is TGTGCCAGCAGGACAGGGGGATATTCTCCTGGAAACACCATATATTTT.

At least ten counts were recorded for this clonotype. V usage is TRBV6-1 and J usage is TRBJ1-1; 7 nucleotides match TRBD1. This CDR3 is built from 13 residues. The V gene's germline CDR1 is MNHNS and CDR2 SASEGT. J was trimmed by 11 bases and V by 6 bases; bases with no gene match: 12. The CDR3 spells CASSSDRITVAFF. Here the CDR3 DNA reads TGTGCCAGCAGCTCGGACAGGATTACCGTCGCTTTCTTT.

This clonotype was detected ten times or more. This rearrangement joins TRBV15 to TRBJ1-5; 8 bases fit TRBD1. Germline values: CDR1 LNHNV, CDR2 YYDKDF (reference sequence). Germline trimming cut 1 base from V and 2 bases from J; bases unmatched to any gene: 4. This CDR3 is 16 amino acids long. CDR3: CATSRADRGGNQPQHF. The CDR3 DNA follows: TGTGCCACCAGCAGAGCCGACAGGGGCGGCAATCAGCCCCAGCATTTT.

The chain is built from TRBV12-3 or TRBV12-4 and TRBJ2-5; 8 positions agree with TRBD1. The CDR3 covers 15 residues. J lost 4 bases, V lost 6 bases, and 10 bases had no gene match. CDR3 protein: CASSTTPGGAETQYF. The CDR3 DNA is TGTGCCAGCAGCACTACCCCAGGGGGCGCAGAGACCCAGTACTTC.

In its sample, this clonotype was seen once. At one boundary the junction diverges from the germline segment, which might be a read error. The rearrangement joins TRBV12-3 or TRBV12-4 to TRBJ2-5; D may be TRBD1 or TRBD2 (5 bases each). The CDR3 sequence is 11 residues long. The CDR3 here is CASSLEGTLYF. Here the CDR3 DNA reads TGTGCCAGCAGTTTAGAAGGGACCCTGTACTTC.